One and the same sample provided the 3 T cell receptor beta chains below, sequenced in a study of cytomegalovirus exposure and HLA in healthy donors. It was with 60 Vbeta and 13 Jbeta primers that the PCR ran. The repertoire was sequenced with immunoSEQ multiplex PCR; TCRdb's copy has only in-frame clones and lacks some. Here the sample spans about 170,000 clones, approximately 75% being singletons. Source material: PBMCs. The receptors derive from a girl aged 5-17 years in good health and CMV-seronegative.

The chain recombines TRBV10-2 with TRBJ1-5; D not resolved. The CDR3 is 15 residues long. The germline V and J ends were trimmed by 0 bases and 2 bases, with 8 bases remaining between them. Germline values: CDR1 WSHSY, CDR2 SAAADI. The CDR3 loop reads CASSESVTRNQPQHF. CDR3 nucleotides: TGCGCCAGCAGTGAGTCAGTGACACGCAATCAGCCCCAGCATTTT.

This rearrangement joins TRBV27 to TRBJ1-4; TRBD1 aligns across 10 bases. V shed 6 bases and J 8 bases; nucleotides not matched to a gene: 9. This CDR3 is built from 15 residues. In germline, CDR1 is MNHEY, CDR2 SMNVEV (reference sequence). The CDR3 region is CASRGWTGGPEKLFF. In DNA, the CDR3 is TGTGCCAGCAGGGGATGGACAGGGGGACCCGAAAAACTGTTTTTT.

The table lists this clone with a few counts. The chain joins TRBV5-1 to TRBJ2-5; TRBD1 is a possible D gene (6 bases). This CDR3 is built from 14 residues. CDR1 SGHRS and CDR2 YFSETQ come from the germline V gene. V lost 3 bases to trimming and J lost 2 bases, with 11 bases between them. CDR3 nucleotide sequence: TGCGCCAGCAGCTGGGGGCAGGGGCAAGAGACCCAGTACTTC. It codes for CASSWGQGQETQYF.